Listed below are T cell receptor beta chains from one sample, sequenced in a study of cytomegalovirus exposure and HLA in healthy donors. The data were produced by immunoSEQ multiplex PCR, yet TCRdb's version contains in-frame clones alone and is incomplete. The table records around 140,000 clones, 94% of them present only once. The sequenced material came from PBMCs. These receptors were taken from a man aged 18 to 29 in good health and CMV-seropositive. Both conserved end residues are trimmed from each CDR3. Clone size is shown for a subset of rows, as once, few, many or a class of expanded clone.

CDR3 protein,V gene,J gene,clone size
AISEGREFGNEQF,TRBV10-3,TRBJ2-1,.
ASSTLEGGAYNEQF,TRBV19,TRBJ2-1,.
ASKPGQSYEQY,TRBV28,TRBJ2-7,.
ATGRGSLSYNSPLH,TRBV15,TRBJ1-6,.
ASSVAVHSPLH,TRBV2,TRBJ1-6,once
ASSLAAVEETQY,TRBV5-5,TRBJ2-5,.
STVPLQGDKNIQY,TRBV29-1,TRBJ2-4,.
ASSSRLAGVIEQY,TRBV11-2,TRBJ2-7,.
ASSYGGTGAPQPQH,TRBV5-6,TRBJ1-5,once
ASNLAGNEQF,TRBV13,TRBJ2-1,once
SVQGGGEVYYEQY,TRBV29-1,TRBJ2-7,.
ASSPPTLPGQMNTGELF,TRBV5-1,TRBJ2-2,.
ASSLSSGGSYNEQF,TRBV19,TRBJ2-1,.
AWSLTRTGDPSRYEQY,TRBV30,TRBJ2-7,.
ASSEYFTGTSGKNEQF,TRBV25-1,TRBJ2-1,.
ASSLSGLANEQF,TRBV6-4,TRBJ2-1,.
ASQREVKEPQH,TRBV19,TRBJ1-5,.
SVEDLSYYGYT,TRBV29-1,TRBJ1-2,.
ASSLGAKDTQY,TRBV5-1,TRBJ2-3,.
ASSYERARNSPLH,TRBV6-5,TRBJ1-6,.
AISSGTNIAGELF,TRBV10-3,TRBJ2-2,.
ASSRGGNSYEQY,TRBV5-4,TRBJ2-7,.
ASSPGGHNEQF,TRBV5-6,TRBJ2-1,.
ASQTGGTYGYT,TRBV6-1,TRBJ1-2,.
ASSRIFPGDFYSNQPQH,TRBV10-1,TRBJ1-5,.
ASSSSQGHTGELF,TRBV6-6,TRBJ2-2,.
ASSWTGLRGSTEAF,TRBV28,TRBJ1-1,.
ASSLPAGSRNIQY,TRBV28,TRBJ2-4,.
ASSFSGRTQY,TRBV5-4,TRBJ2-3,.
ASSHPAGYRIQY,TRBV28,TRBJ2-4,.
ASSFSGRATDTQY,TRBV28,TRBJ2-3,.